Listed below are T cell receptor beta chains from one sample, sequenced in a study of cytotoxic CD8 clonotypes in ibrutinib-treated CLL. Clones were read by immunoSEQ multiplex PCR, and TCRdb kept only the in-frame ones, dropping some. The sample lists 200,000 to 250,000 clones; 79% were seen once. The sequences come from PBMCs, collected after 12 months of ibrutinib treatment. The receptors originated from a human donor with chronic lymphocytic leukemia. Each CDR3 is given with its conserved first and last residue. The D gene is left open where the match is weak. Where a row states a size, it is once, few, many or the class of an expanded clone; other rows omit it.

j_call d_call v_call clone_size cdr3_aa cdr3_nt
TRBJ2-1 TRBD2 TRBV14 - CASSAGTSGHNEQFF TGTGCCAGCAGCGCCGGGACTAGCGGACACAATGAGCAGTTCTTC
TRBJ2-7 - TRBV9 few CASSGAGNEQYF TGTGCCAGCAGCGGGGCCGGGAACGAGCAGTACTTC
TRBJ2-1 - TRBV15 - CATSRPLGNEQFF TGTGCCACCAGCAGACCTCTCGGTAATGAGCAGTTCTTC
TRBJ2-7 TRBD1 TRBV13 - CASSPTGIEQYF TGTGCCAGCAGCCCGACAGGGATCGAGCAGTACTTC
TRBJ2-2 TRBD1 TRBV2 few CASRQGIGELFF TGTGCCAGCCGACAGGGGATCGGGGAGCTGTTTTTT
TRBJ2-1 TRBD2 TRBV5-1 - CASATSGGLSSYNEQFF TGCGCCAGTGCGACTAGCGGGGGGCTTAGCTCCTACAATGAGCAGTTCTTC
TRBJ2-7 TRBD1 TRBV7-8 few CASSETGGINEQYF TGTGCCAGCAGCGAGACAGGGGGCATCAACGAGCAGTACTTC
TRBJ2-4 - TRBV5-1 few CASSLGDIFSNIQYF TGCGCCAGCAGCTTGGGGGACATATTTTCAAACATTCAGTACTTC
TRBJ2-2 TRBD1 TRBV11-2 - CASSLKVARGTGELFF TGTGCCAGCAGCCTCAAAGTCGCCAGGGGGACCGGGGAGCTGTTTTTT
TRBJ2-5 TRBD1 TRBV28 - CASQGAGETQYF TGTGCCAGCCAGGGGGCGGGAGAGACCCAGTACTTC
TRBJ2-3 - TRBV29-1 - CSVESGYPQSTDTQYF TGCAGCGTTGAATCAGGGTACCCTCAGAGCACAGATACGCAGTATTTT
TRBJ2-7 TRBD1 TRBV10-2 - CASKSQWVRTGGPEQYF TGCGCCAGCAAGAGTCAGTGGGTTCGGACAGGGGGCCCCGAGCAGTACTTC
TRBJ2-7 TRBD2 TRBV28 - CAAAGVLYEQYF TGTGCCGCGGCGGGAGTACTCTACGAGCAGTACTTC
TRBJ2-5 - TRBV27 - CASSPGERPQKETQYF TGTGCCAGCTCCCCCGGGGAGCGGCCACAGAAAGAGACCCAGTACTTC
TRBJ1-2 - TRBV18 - CASSPGQPNNYGYTF TGTGCCAGCTCACCCGGGCAGCCAAATAACTATGGCTACACCTTC
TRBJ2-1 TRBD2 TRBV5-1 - CASSPAGSSGGLSSSYNEQFF TGCGCCAGCAGCCCCGCCGGTTCTAGCGGGGGGCTATCGAGCTCCTACAATGAGCAGTTCTTC
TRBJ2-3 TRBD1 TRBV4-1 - CASRPVGQAPDTQYF TGCGCCAGCAGGCCTGTGGGACAGGCCCCAGATACGCAGTATTTT
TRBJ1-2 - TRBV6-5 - CASSLTENYGYTF TGTGCCAGCAGCTTGACAGAGAACTATGGCTACACCTTC